Presented here are 25 T cell receptor beta chains from one specimen sequenced in a study of breast tumors, draining lymph nodes, adjacent tissues. Breast cancer patients provided tissue from their axillary draining lymph nodes. TCRdb used MiXCR to reprocess the multiplex PCR reads, holding one entry per CDR3 protein. The sample has 150,000 to 200,000 distinct CDR3 sequences, approximately 30% seen once. Sequencing was done on a sample of axillary lymph node tissue. All receptors come from a female donor with breast cancer. Some clones in this sample may be carry-over from other donors' samples.

This clonotype appeared a few times. CDR3 residues: CSVGTSGRLAKNIQYF. CDR3 nucleotide sequence: TGCAGTGTAGGGACTAGCGGGAGGCTAGCCAAAAACATTCAGTACTTC. This chain links TRBV20-1 with TRBJ2-4; 15 bases agree with TRBD2. The CDR3 extends over 16 amino acids. Losses at the gene ends were 7 bases for V and 0 bases for J; bases not matched to a gene: 4. The germline gives CDR1 DFQATT, CDR2 SNEGSKA (reference sequence).

This clonotype came up a few times. A much more abundant neighbour one base away suggests this may be a read error. The V and J genes are TRBV20-1 and TRBJ2-7; 9 bases match TRBD2. Per germline, CDR1 DFQATT and CDR2 SNEGSKA (reference sequence). The CDR3 consists of 14 residues. After removal of 6 bases from V and 6 bases from J, the junction contained 12 bases not matched to a gene. Written as DNA, the CDR3 is TGCAGTGCCGACCCCGGGACTAGCAGCTCCGAGCAGTACTTC. Its protein is CSADPGTSSSEQYF.

The chain uses TRBV2 and TRBJ1-5; no firm D call. CDR1 and CDR2 from the germline V gene are SNHLY and FYNNEI. V lost 11 bases and J lost 9, with 20 bases in between. The CDR3 covers 13 residues. The CDR3 region is CACEARRRRPQHF. The CDR3, as DNA: TGTGCCTGTGAAGCGCGAAGGCGGCGGCCCCAGCATTTT.

This clonotype was found many times. The chain couples TRBV4-2 to TRBJ1-3, with no clear D. Germline CDR1 LGHNA, CDR2 YNFKEQ. This CDR3 region has 15 residues. V was cut by 0 bases and J by 0 bases, with 6 bases left in between. The CDR3 DNA reads TGTGCCAGCAGCCAAGATGGGCTCTCTGGAAACACCATATATTTT. Translated, it gives CASSQDGLSGNTIYF.

The chain combines TRBV11-1 with TRBJ1-1; 7 bases map to TRBD1. Germline CDR1 SGHAT, CDR2 FQDESV (reference sequence). V shed 4 bases, J shed 0 bases, and the junction held 5 bases outside the gene matches. This CDR3 region has 15 residues. DNA of the CDR3: TGTGCCAGCAGCTCTACGGGACAGCTGAACACTGAAGCTTTCTTT. Translation: CASSSTGQLNTEAFF.

This clonotype was seen a few times. One base away lies a much larger clone, so this may be a sequencing read error. The chain has TRBV20-1 and TRBJ1-5; 7 bases are a match to TRBD1. V lost 5 bases, J lost 3 bases, and 13 bases stayed unmatched. The length of the CDR3 is 16 residues. Germline CDR1 and CDR2: DFQATT and SNEGSKA (reference sequence). The CDR3: CSAQTLQGNANQPQHF. The DNA of the CDR3 is TGCAGTGCTCAAACTTTACAGGGGAATGCCAATCAGCCCCAGCATTTT.

The sample holds many counts of this clonotype. V and J are TRBV7-4 and TRBJ2-5; D is perhaps TRBD1 (6 bases). Germline V lookup: CDR1 SGHVT, CDR2 SQSDAQ. Trimming shortened V by 2 bases and J by 0 bases, and 19 bases separated the two germline ends. This CDR3 spans 18 amino acids. The CDR3 is CASSLFPMGHLYQETQYF. The CDR3, as DNA: TGTGCCAGCAGCTTATTCCCTATGGGACATTTGTACCAAGAGACCCAGTACTTC.

The J gene is TRBJ2-1, the V gene TRBV6-5, with a possible D match to TRBD2 (5 bases). V was shortened by 6 bases and J by 4 bases, with 16 bases between the two germline ends. Germline lookup yields CDR1 MNHEY and CDR2 SVGAGI. The CDR3 spans 15 residues. In DNA form, the CDR3 reads TGTGCCAGCAGCCCTCAAGAGTCGGGGTACAATGAGCAGTTCTTC. As protein: CASSPQESGYNEQFF.

The chain links TRBV7-8 to TRBJ2-2; TRBD2 matches 8 bases. The V and J ends lost 5 bases and 5 bases, in that order; junction bases with no gene match: 7. The V gene's germline CDR1 is SGHVS and CDR2 FQNEAQ. The CDR3 length is 15 residues. The CDR3 protein is CASSPRLARTGELFF. CDR3 nucleotide sequence: TGTGCCAGCAGCCCGCGACTAGCGAGGACCGGGGAGCTGTTTTTT.

About this clonotype itself: Without the conserved terminal phenylalanine or tryptophan, this CDR3 likely stems from a read error. V and J are TRBV20-1 and TRBJ2-2; possibly TRBD2 for D (6 bases). The CDR3 contains 15 residues. V was trimmed by 3 bases and J by 5 bases, leaving 16 bases between them. Germline CDR1 is DFQATT and CDR2 is SNEGSKA (reference sequence). CDR3 DNA: TGCAGTGCTAGGGTATTGACTAGTACGACCGGGGAGCTGTTTCTT. This translates into CSARVLTSTTGELFL.

This clonotype was seen many times. CDR3 nucleotides: TGCGCCAGCAGCCTCGGACAGGGAGAGACCCAGTACTTC. This codes for CASSLGQGETQYF. The gene calls are TRBV5-1 and TRBJ2-5; TRBD1 aligns across 8 bases. The germline CDR1 and CDR2 sequences are SGHRS and YFSETQ. This CDR3 contains 13 residues. With 4 bases clipped from V and 4 bases from J, the junction kept 3 bases outside the gene matches.

This clonotype has a count of ten or more. V is TRBV19 and J is TRBJ2-1; 7 bases match TRBD1. The J segment lost 2 bases and the V segment lost 7 bases, leaving 5 bases of the junction unmatched. The germline gives CDR1 LNHDA, CDR2 SQIVND (reference sequence). The length of the CDR3 is 14 residues. The CDR3: CASTVDRAYNEQFF. CDR3 sequence (DNA): TGTGCCAGTACCGTCGACAGGGCCTACAATGAGCAGTTCTTC.

This clonotype came up many times. The J gene is TRBJ2-5, the V gene TRBV14; 9 bases align to TRBD1. The CDR3 spans 15 residues. CDR1 and CDR2 (germline): SGHDN, FVKESK. With 4 bases clipped from V and 4 bases from J, the junction kept 7 bases outside the gene matches. Here the CDR3 reads CASSLTTGGLETQYF. In DNA, the CDR3 is TGTGCCAGCAGCCTAACGACAGGGGGATTAGAGACCCAGTACTTC.

This clonotype occurred many times. An end of the junction does not agree with germline; a read error may underlie this. The rearrangement links TRBV9 to TRBJ2-6; possibly TRBD1 for D (5 bases). The length of the CDR3 is 16 residues. The V gene's germline CDR1 is SGDLS and CDR2 YYNGEE. The CDR3: CASRGHHNSGANVQTF. The CDR3 bases are TGTGCCAGCCGAGGTCACCACAATTCTGGGGCCAACGTCCAGACTTTC. Looking up the rest from reference TRBV9 and TRBJ2-6 gives the full variable domain: DSGVTQTPKHLITATGQRVTLRCSPRSGDLSVYWYQQSLDQGLQFLIQYYNGEERAKGNILERFSAQQFPDLHSELNLSSLELGDSALYFCASRGHHNSGANVQTFGAGSRLTVL.

The genes are TRBV5-1 and TRBJ2-2; TRBD1 aligns across 11 bases. The CDR3 is 15 amino acids. The germline V gene has CDR1 SGHRS and CDR2 YFSETQ. V gave up 4 bases and J gave up 7 bases; unmatched junction bases: 6. This CDR3 is CASSIGQGADGELFF. The CDR3 DNA follows: TGCGCCAGCAGCATAGGACAGGGGGCCGACGGGGAGCTGTTTTTT.

This clonotype was seen ten or more times. The chain has TRBV7-2 and TRBJ2-1; 8 nucleotides align to TRBD2. Looked up from germline, CDR1 is SGHTA and CDR2 is FQGNSA. The CDR3 sequence is 18 residues long. V was clipped by 3 bases and J by 10 bases; unmatched bases: 20. CDR3 residues: CASSFLRATGGAAKEQFF. CDR3 DNA sequence: TGTGCCAGCAGCTTTTTACGGGCAACCGGGGGGGCCGCGAAAGAGCAGTTCTTC.

The chain links TRBV20-1 to TRBJ2-1, with TRBD1 identical over 8 bases. Germline assignment: CDR1 DFQATT and CDR2 SNEGSKA (reference sequence). With V trimmed by 0 bases and J by 8 bases, 3 bases remained unmatched. The CDR3 is 13 residues long. DNA of the CDR3: TGCAGTGCTAGAGACGGACAGGGAGATGAGCAGTTCTTC. It encodes CSARDGQGDEQFF.

Regarding this clonotype: The CDR3 carries no conserved terminal phenylalanine or tryptophan, so it likely arises from a read error. Because the CDR3's place on the DNA is in doubt, the DNA is left out and the CDR3 is given as listed by TCRdb. The genes are TRBV5-1 and TRBJ1-4. Germline lookup yields CDR1 SGHRS and CDR2 YFSETQ. Ends included, the CDR3 has 9 residues. The CDR3 sequence: CASSLGAAS.

Many counts were recorded for this clonotype. The rearrangement uses TRBV7-8 and TRBJ2-7; 8 bases map to TRBD2. With 6 bases clipped from V and 1 base from J, the junction kept 8 bases outside the gene matches. Germline V CDR1 and CDR2: SGHVS, FQNEAQ. CDR3 length equals 15 residues. The DNA for the CDR3 is TGTGCCAGCAGTATTCCGGTAGCGGGATCCTACGAGCAGTACTTC. As protein: CASSIPVAGSYEQYF.

This clonotype was seen a single time. The chain employs TRBV7-9 and TRBJ2-5; 7 positions agree with TRBD2. J gave up 3 bases and V 1 base, and 11 bases lay outside the gene matches. Germline V gene data show CDR1 as SEHNR and CDR2 as FQNEAQ (reference sequence). The CDR3 runs 17 residues. As DNA, the CDR3 is TGTGCCAGCAGCTTAGACCCCCGGTGGGGGGGGGAAGAGACCCAGTACTTC. Amino acids: CASSLDPRWGGEETQYF.

Remarks on this clonotype: An end of the junction differs from the germline gene, which may be a read error. This chain joins TRBV15 and TRBJ1-1; maybe TRBD1 (6 bases). Germline V gene lookup returns CDR1 LNHNV and CDR2 YYDKDF (reference sequence). The CDR3 sequence is 14 residues long. For the CDR3, the DNA is TGTGCCACCACACCCAACAGGGAATACGTTGAAGCTCTCTTT. It yields the protein CATTPNREYVEALF.

This clonotype was seen ten or more times. The junction shows a germline mismatch at one end, possibly a read error. The chain recombines TRBV7-7 with TRBJ2-5, with 7 bases fitting TRBD2. Germline V gives CDR1 SSHAT, CDR2 FNYEAQ (reference sequence). The CDR3 sequence is 14 residues long. For the CDR3, the DNA is TGTGCTAGCAGCTTAGGACTAGTCCCCGAGACCCAGTACTTC. Encoded protein: CASSLGLVPETQYF.

The V and J genes are TRBV7-2 and TRBJ2-7; unclear D gene. V was cut by 5 bases and J by 6 bases, with 14 bases left in between. Germline loops: CDR1 SGHTA, CDR2 FQGNSA. The length of the CDR3 is 13 residues. CDR3 DNA sequence: TGTGCCAGCAGCCCTCGAACCCTGGGCGAGCAGTACTTC. It is translated as CASSPRTLGEQYF.

A few counts support this clonotype. This may come from a read error, since a much larger clone is one base off. The chain joins TRBV20-1 to TRBJ2-7; possible D gene TRBD1, 5 bases. The CDR3 is 14 amino acids. The V gene's germline CDR1 is DFQATT and CDR2 SNEGSKA (reference sequence). CDR3: CSARDVSISSEQYF. DNA of the CDR3: TGCAGTGCCAGGGATGTGAGTATTTCCTCCGAGCAGTACTTC.

To note about this clonotype: A much larger clone sits a single nucleotide away, making a read error possible. The rearrangement links TRBV20-1 to TRBJ1-2; TRBD1 might be the D (6 bases). The germline V and J ends were trimmed by 6 bases and 10 bases, with 21 bases remaining between them. Germline V lookup: CDR1 DFQATT, CDR2 SNEGSKA (reference sequence). The CDR3 totals 13 residues. The CDR3 loop is CSARAGTRDAYTF. As DNA, the CDR3 is TGCAGTGCGCGGGCCGGGACAAGGGATGCCTACACCTTC.